This entry is about one T cell receptor (beta chain). The antigen this receptor binds is unknown. Within one base of it there is no much larger clone, and no base qualities were kept. This entry comes from a study of regulatory T cells in long-lasting Graves disease (dated by TCRdb to the early 2020s). Background for the entire study: Patients with newly diagnosed Graves' disease had been on antithyroid drugs for under 3 months. Peripheral blood TCR sequencing and RNA sequencing compared persistent Graves' disease patients with newly diagnosed Graves' disease patients. The study took place in China and was registered as a clinical trial. A total of roughly 35 samples underwent TCR sequencing, from about 13 patients with persistent Graves' disease and some 20 patients with newly diagnosed Graves' disease. Broad study findings and their caveats: The authors noted that the small sample size was a limitation that may lower accuracy. Patients with persistent disease shared more public clonotypes (under 3,000) than newly diagnosed patients did (around 1,000). Compared with newly diagnosed patients, patients with persistent Graves' disease had lower TCR Shannon entropy and fewer highly expanded clones, which suggests clonal expansion. Only the TCR beta chain was sequenced and analyzed. Only peripheral blood was studied, because thyroid tissue, the primary lesion, was inaccessible.

Preparation of the library involved multiplex PCR. The reads were generated on an Illumina HiSeq 4000. To build TCR beta libraries, CDR3 regions were amplified by Arm-PCR using iRepertoire HTBI primers. Gel purification was performed on PCR products prior to sequencing. The authors' analysis ran thus. Gene usage analysis of CDR3 amino acid clonotypes relied on the roughly 58 TRBV and 14 TRBJ segments identified across samples. COPE and FqMerger were used to merge filtered high-quality paired reads into contigs. BLAST was used to align contigs to IMGT TRBV, TRBD and TRBJ reference genes, and CDR3 was defined according to IMGT. Highly expanded clones were defined as clonotypes with a frequency above 0.1%. Repertoire diversity was measured by Shannon entropy, and V-J evenness by the Gini coefficient. Clonotypes shared by more than one individual were considered public. TCRdb applied fastp at Q25 and MiXCR to the public reads, then kept only in-frame beta chains. Each entry is one CDR3 protein sequence, shown with its most common DNA and genes. The V and J calls were not made by the authors but by TCRdb's processing. This sample lists 400,000 to 450,000 distinct CDR3 sequences; more than 12% were detected once. Of the sample, over 15% falls within the top ten clones.

Explained via the paper, the time point label denotes: newly diagnosed GD, antithyroid drugs for less than 3 months. For both TCR sequencing and RNA sequencing, RNA was extracted from PBMCs using TRIzol. The diagnosis of Graves' disease was made according to American Thyroid Association guidelines. Patients for the study were recruited at an endocrinology department in Xi'an, China. Each patient gave roughly 8.4 milliliters of peripheral blood, collected in an EDTA anticoagulant tube. Ficoll Paque Plus density gradient separation was used to isolate PBMCs, and no further T cell sorting was performed. An Agilent 2100 Bioanalyzer and agarose gel were used to check RNA quality, while a NanoDrop 2000 measured RNA concentration. The same sample was also used in a study of T cells in Graves' hyperthyroidism and ophthalmopathy. As that second paper reports: Stable Graves' hyperthyroidism was defined as the absence of progression to ophthalmopathy over 18 months of follow-up. Hyperthyroidism patients were newly diagnosed, with disease duration under 2 months, and aged 18 to 65 years. The study excluded patients with uncontrolled infections, other autoimmune diseases, pregnancy or lactation. Diagnoses were based on clinical symptoms, serum thyroxine and TRAb, thyroid ultrasound and orbital computed tomography. For the first round of RT-PCR on the TCR CDR3, the HTBI primer set was used together with the Qiagen OneStep RT-PCR kit. Most expanded thyroid clonotypes (frequency above 0.001) were also found in blood, which suggests that blood repertoires may mirror thyroid immune responses. In cross-validation, a model built on a 13 V-J signature told ophthalmopathy apart from stable hyperthyroidism with 87.88% sensitivity and about 81% specificity, and in testing the same model reached 80%/75%. During validation, the model predicted progression to ophthalmopathy a median of around 6 months ahead of onset, with more than 55% sensitivity and less than 85% specificity. A discovery cohort of roughly 100 patients, about 44 with Graves' ophthalmopathy and 55 to 60 with stable Graves' hyperthyroidism, was used to find distinguishing TCR V-J signatures. Prospective prediction of ophthalmopathy was tested in an independent validation cohort of about 19 hyperthyroidism patients and 17 patients who later progressed to ophthalmopathy. The roughly 90 discovery patients were divided at random into training and test sets in a 7:3 ratio. The study also compared thyroid tissue and blood T-cell repertoires from several Graves' hyperthyroidism patients. After sampling, hyperthyroidism patients received methimazole starting at 30 mg daily, and ophthalmopathy patients received high-dose intravenous methylprednisolone. A second multiplex PCR round built the libraries, followed by size selection and purification. The libraries were sequenced on an Illumina HiSeq2000 using paired-end 100 bp reads. SOAPnuke was used to process the raw data, throwing out any read that contained adapters or uncalled bases, had a mean Phred below 15, or lacked an exact constant-primer or identifier match. COPE v1.2.5 was used to merge the high-quality paired reads, and each unique nucleotide sequence was defined as a clonotype. MiTCR v1.1 was used to align the clonotypes against IMGT TRBV, TRBD and TRBJ reference segments. The analysis was restricted to V-J combinations with a frequency above 0.0001, which together covered 99.2% of the repertoires. The TCS score was defined as F50 (clonal expansion) divided by E x V (chaos), with BLOSUM62-based TCRdist calculated between CDR3 peptides within each V-J. Welch's t-statistics and random forest reduced approximately 520 V-J features to 13, which were used in a naive Bayes classifier (R e1071). Sample size was not statistically predetermined, and blinding of investigators to group allocation was not performed. TCR Vbeta CDR3 sequencing of some 140 peripheral blood samples (about 45 ophthalmopathy, 75 to 80 hyperthyroidism and about 17 progressor patients) is reported in the paper.

The TCR was taken from a woman aged 25 to 45 with Graves disease. Donor details come from another sample of the same person, matched by shared clones. The sequencing used peripheral blood mononuclear cells (PBMCs), collected at new diagnosis, from a patient treated with antithyroid drugs.

At the DNA level, the sequence is TGTGCCACCAGCAGAACAGGATTCGGTCAGCCCCAGCATTTT. It is translated as CATSRTGFGQPQHF. The sequence is built from TRBV15 and TRBJ1-5; the D gene is perhaps TRBD1, from 5 matching bases. From the cysteine through the phenylalanine, the CDR3 covers 14 amino acids. The only DNA kept is the CDR3, 42 bases in frame from the first base. V loses 2 bases, J loses 6 bases, and the germline ends lie 11 bases apart. The CDR1 and CDR2 encoded by the germline V gene (reference sequence) are LNHNV and YYDKDF. This CDR3, with the reference TRBV15 and TRBJ1-5 proteins standing in past its ends, gives the full variable domain DAMVIQNPRYQVTQFGKPVTLSCSQTLNHNVMYWYQQKSSQAPKLLFHYYDKDFNNEADTPDNFQSRRPNTSFCFLDIRSPGLGDTAMYLCATSRTGFGQPQHFGDGTRLSIL.